This T cell receptor (beta chain) appears in the sequencing data of a study of immune heterogeneity within non-small cell lung tumors. Study as a whole: With respect to histology, the tumors encompassed a few squamous cell carcinomas, fewer than 11 non-squamous carcinomas and 1 not otherwise specified.

In the case of this clonotype: Possible read error: a much larger clone is one base away.

Multiplex PCR amplified the TCR beta CDR3 region. Its first round ran for 10 to 11 cycles with 32 V and 13 J primers. TCRdb reprocessed the multiplex PCR reads with MiXCR, giving one entry per CDR3 protein. The table includes under 3,500 distinct CDR3 sequences, about a sixth detected once. At about 600 ng per sample, bulk tumor genomic DNA provided the template. The authors collected several far-apart biopsies from each primary tumor during surgery. Each patient presented with untreated, newly diagnosed non-small cell lung cancer and received curative surgery. Donor patients had newly diagnosed non-small cell lung cancer and were having surgery with curative intent. Germline lookup yields CDR1 KGHSH and CDR2 LQKENI. CDR3 length: 15 amino acids.

The gene calls are TRBV18 and TRBJ2-1; TRBD2 matches at 13 bases. This receptor was identified in a man aged 50 to 60 with non-small cell lung cancer. Sequenced input: lung tumor tissue. The CDR3 sequence is CASSLGLAGYNDQFF. CDR3 nucleotides: TGTGCCAGCTCACTGGGACTAGCGGGGTACAATGACCAGTTCTTC.